The 23 T cell receptor beta chains below come from one sample, sequenced in a study of blood T cell repertoires in COVID-19. Using immunoSEQ multiplex PCR, the repertoire was profiled, and TCRdb retains in-frame clones only, with some absent. The sample records approximately 300,000 clones, roughly 90% being singletons. Sequencing was done on a sample of peripheral blood. These receptors originate from a woman in her fifties or sixties with active or convalescent COVID-19.

The rearrangement joins TRBV5-4 to TRBJ2-1; maybe TRBD1 (6 bases). Germline V gene lookup returns CDR1 SGHNT and CDR2 YYREEE (reference sequence). With 4 bases removed from V and 7 bases from J, the gap between germline ends came to 12 bases. The CDR3 totals 13 residues. In DNA, the CDR3 is TGTGCCAGCAGCGCCGACAGGTCGAATGAGCAGTTCTTC. Protein: CASSADRSNEQFF. The variable domain in full, completed from reference TRBV5-4 and TRBJ2-1, reads ETGVTQSPTHLIKTRGQQVTLRCSSQSGHNTVSWYQQALGQGPQFIFQYYREEENGRGNFPPRFSGLQFPNYSSELNVNALELDDSALYLCASSADRSNEQFFGPGTRLTVL.

The chain couples TRBV7-8 to TRBJ1-4; 9 nucleotides align to TRBD1. The J segment lost 7 bases and the V segment lost 4 bases, leaving 7 bases of the junction unmatched. The V gene's germline CDR1 is SGHVS and CDR2 FQNEAQ. The length of the CDR3 is 15 residues. The CDR3 loop reads CASSSDRGTSEKLFF. The CDR3 DNA sequence: TGTGCCAGCAGCTCCGACAGGGGGACTTCTGAAAAACTGTTTTTT.

The gene calls are TRBV4-3 and TRBJ1-2; 8 positions match TRBD1. Per the germline V gene, CDR1 is LGHNA and CDR2 is YSLEER. With V trimmed by 0 bases and J by 5 bases, 5 bases remained unmatched. The CDR3 is 15 amino acids. The CDR3 DNA reads TGCGCCAGCAGCCAAGAGTTGGACAGGGTTTATGGCTACACCTTC. This gives the protein CASSQELDRVYGYTF.

V is TRBV5-1 and J is TRBJ2-3; tentatively, D is TRBD2 (5 bases). The CDR3 loop spans 15 amino acids. Germline V gene data show CDR1 as SGHRS and CDR2 as YFSETQ. V lost 5 bases to trimming and J lost 1 base, with 14 bases between them. This CDR3 reads CASRGYYSGTDTQYF. DNA of the CDR3: TGCGCCAGCAGAGGTTATTATAGCGGCACAGATACGCAGTATTTT.

The CDR3 DNA reads TGTGCCAGCAGTTATGATCAATGGGGACTAATGAACTGTCTGGATACGCAGTATTTT. Protein sequence: CASSYDQWGLMNCLDTQYF. V and J are TRBV27 and TRBJ2-3; 7 bases fit TRBD2. The CDR3 contains 19 residues. V was pared by 4 bases and J by 6 bases, with 22 bases of the junction left unmatched. Germline-derived CDR1 and CDR2 are MNHEY and SMNVEV (reference sequence).

This clone occurred once. J is TRBJ2-2 and V is TRBV2; D is possibly TRBD1 (6 bases). Between the trimmed V and J ends, which lost 6 bases and 0 bases, there was a span of 20 bases. The CDR3 contains 18 residues. CDR1 and CDR2 (germline): SNHLY, FYNNEI. The CDR3 sequence is CASRPGRGSLANTGELFF. The CDR3 DNA reads as TGTGCCAGCAGGCCGGGTAGGGGGAGCCTCGCGAACACCGGGGAGCTGTTTTTT.

The V gene is TRBV6-2 or TRBV6-3, the J gene TRBJ1-2, with D perhaps TRBD1 (5 bases). V was trimmed by 6 bases and J by 4 bases, leaving 9 bases between them. Germline V CDR1 and CDR2: MNHEY, SVGEGT. The CDR3 is made up of 12 amino acids. CDR3 sequence: CASSKGLYGYTF. CDR3 nucleotides: TGTGCCAGCAGCAAGGGGCTCTATGGCTACACCTTC.

The chain carries TRBV5-1 and TRBJ2-7; 8 bases map to TRBD1. Germline lookup yields CDR1 SGHRS and CDR2 YFSETQ. Trimming at V came to 0 bases and at J to 5 bases, leaving 7 bases not matched to a gene. The CDR3 length is 15 residues. In DNA form, the CDR3 reads TGCGCCAGCAGCTTGGGGTATGGACAGGGCCACGAGCAGTACTTC. This codes for CASSLGYGQGHEQYF.

This clone has a single count. The genes are TRBV29-1 and TRBJ1-3; 9 bases fit TRBD1. CDR3 length: 15 amino acids. The germline CDR1 and CDR2 sequences are SQVTM and ANQGSEA. Germline trimming cut 3 bases from V and 3 bases from J; bases unmatched to any gene: 6. CDR3 loop: CSVDDRGLHGNTIYF. The CDR3, as DNA: TGCAGCGTTGACGACAGGGGGTTACATGGAAACACCATATATTTT.

CDR3 nucleotides: TGTGCCAGCAGCGTAGAGAGGAGCTCTGGAAACACCATATATTTT. Translating gives CASSVERSSGNTIYF. This rearrangement joins TRBV9 to TRBJ1-3; D remains ambiguous. V was trimmed by 0 bases and J by 0 bases, leaving 7 bases between them. This CDR3 is built from 15 residues. Germline V gene lookup returns CDR1 SGDLS and CDR2 YYNGEE.

This clone was seen a few times. The genes are TRBV10-3 and TRBJ2-1; 11 bases fit TRBD2. Germline CDR1 and CDR2: ENHRY and SYGVKD. J was trimmed by 7 bases and V by 1 base; bases with no gene match: 3. The CDR3 is 15 amino acids. The CDR3 here is CAISELAGGSNEQFF. In DNA, the CDR3 is TGTGCCATCAGTGAGTTAGCGGGAGGGTCTAATGAGCAGTTCTTC.

V gene TRBV18 combines with J gene TRBJ2-7; D not certain. Trimming took 4 bases from V and 0 from J, leaving 10 bases between them. The CDR3 contains 14 residues. Germline V gene sequence: CDR1 KGHSH, CDR2 LQKENI. Written as DNA, the CDR3 is TGTGCCAGCTCACTGAAAGGAGCCTCCTACGAGCAGTACTTC. It is translated as CASSLKGASYEQYF. The full variable domain, completed using reference TRBV18 and TRBJ2-7, is NAGVMQNPRHLVRRRGQEARLRCSPMKGHSHVYWYRQLPEEGLKFMVYLQKENIIDESGMPKERFSAEFPKEGPSILRIQQVVRGDSAAYFCASSLKGASYEQYFGPGTRLTVT.

This rearrangement joins TRBV29-1 to TRBJ2-7, with 8 bases fitting TRBD1. J was trimmed by 3 bases and V by 4 bases; bases with no gene match: 8. The germline CDR1 and CDR2 sequences are SQVTM and ANQGSEA. The CDR3 has 14 residues. The CDR3: CSVGDRGLRYEQYF. CDR3 bases: TGCAGCGTTGGAGACAGGGGATTGCGCTACGAGCAGTACTTC.

The chain joins TRBV4-3 to TRBJ2-7, with D possibly matching TRBD1 (6 bases). Germline V gene lookup returns CDR1 LGHNA and CDR2 YSLEER. The CDR3 extends over 16 amino acids. V was clipped by 1 base and J by 5 bases, with 18 bases between them. CDR3: CASSQARTGITDEQYF. CDR3 coding DNA: TGCGCCAGCAGCCAAGCAAGAACAGGGATCACAGACGAGCAGTACTTC.

V usage is TRBV12-3 or TRBV12-4 and J usage is TRBJ2-3, with TRBD1 as a possible D gene (6 bases). The CDR3 length is 13 residues. V shed 6 bases and J shed 5 bases, with 12 bases lying between them. This chain's CDR3 is CASSPDRRDTQYF. DNA of the CDR3: TGTGCCAGCAGCCCGGACAGAAGAGATACGCAGTATTTT.

This rearrangement joins TRBV7-2 to TRBJ2-7, with D maybe TRBD1 (7 bases). V was clipped by 1 base and J by 3 bases, with 16 bases between them. Per germline, CDR1 SGHTA and CDR2 FQGNSA. The CDR3 loop spans 16 amino acids. The CDR3: CASSLVGGQSFYEQYF. CDR3 nucleotides: TGTGCCAGCAGCTTAGTGGGGGGACAGAGCTTCTACGAGCAGTACTTC.

This chain links TRBV19 with TRBJ1-6, with D possibly being TRBD1 (5 bases). The CDR3 is 15 residues long. With 4 bases removed from V and 10 bases from J, the gap between germline ends came to 17 bases. Germline CDR1 reads LNHDA; CDR2 reads SQIVND (reference sequence). The CDR3 here is CASSKDIGKGSPLHF. The CDR3 DNA is TGTGCCAGTAGTAAGGATATCGGAAAGGGGTCACCCCTCCACTTT.

The chain uses TRBV11-2 and TRBJ2-7; a possible D gene is TRBD1 (5 bases). Germline V CDR1 and CDR2: SGHAT, FQNNGV. With 3 bases removed from V and 6 bases from J, the gap between germline ends came to 9 bases. The CDR3 is made up of 12 amino acids. CDR3 sequence reads: CASSFLGLEQYF. CDR3 DNA: TGTGCCAGCAGCTTCCTGGGGCTCGAGCAGTACTTC. Variable domain in full (rest from reference TRBV11-2 and TRBJ2-7): EAGVAQSPRYKIIEKRQSVAFWCNPISGHATLYWYQQILGQGPKLLIQFQNNGVVDDSQLPKDRFSAERLKGVDSTLKIQPAKLEDSAVYLCASSFLGLEQYFGPGTRLTVT.

This chain joins TRBV27 and TRBJ2-6; 7 bases map to TRBD1. The CDR3 runs 16 residues. CDR1 is MNHEY and CDR2 is SMNVEV in the germline V gene (reference sequence). The junction had 6 bases not matched to a gene; V was cut back by 5 bases and J by 2 bases. The CDR3 is CASSLTGKPGANVLTF. The CDR3 nucleotides are TGTGCCAGCAGTCTGACAGGGAAACCTGGGGCCAACGTCCTGACTTTC.

The V gene is TRBV19, the J gene TRBJ1-1; tentatively, D is TRBD1 (5 bases). Germline V gene sequence: CDR1 LNHDA, CDR2 SQIVND (reference sequence). CDR3 length: 12 amino acids. Trimming took off 3 bases at V and 9 bases at J, with 11 bases between the two ends. CDR3 sequence: CASSIKAGKAFF. The CDR3 region has the DNA TGTGCCAGTAGTATCAAGGCAGGGAAAGCTTTCTTT.

The chain is built from TRBV19 and TRBJ2-2, with D uncertain. Germline loops: CDR1 LNHDA, CDR2 SQIVND (reference sequence). This CDR3 region has 14 residues. The V and J ends lost 9 bases and 4 bases respectively, with 15 bases between them. The CDR3 coding sequence is TGTGCCAGCTCAGGTCGGCAGTTCACCGGGGAGCTGTTTTTT. Protein sequence: CASSGRQFTGELFF.

The V gene is TRBV9, the J gene TRBJ2-5, with 12 bases identical to TRBD2. V was pared by 0 bases and J by 2 bases, with 8 bases of the junction left unmatched. Germline CDR1 SGDLS, CDR2 YYNGEE. The CDR3 spans 18 residues. CDR3 loop: CASSVGTSGGILQETQYF. In DNA form, the CDR3 reads TGTGCCAGCAGCGTAGGTACTAGCGGGGGGATATTACAAGAGACCCAGTACTTC.

This chain links TRBV3-1 (or the pseudogene TRBV3-2) with TRBJ2-3; D perhaps matches TRBD2 (5 bases). Germline CDR1 LGHDT, CDR2 YNNKEL (reference sequence). Trimming stripped 4 bases from V and 0 bases from J, with 14 bases between. The CDR3 length is 16 residues. This chain's CDR3 is CASSLWTASSTDTQYF. CDR3 in DNA: TGTGCCAGCAGCCTCTGGACTGCCTCTAGCACAGATACGCAGTATTTT.